This T cell receptor (beta chain) was documented in a study of CD8+CD57+ T cells in acquired aplastic anemia. This CDR3 comprises 14 residues. Trimming took 2 bases from V and 3 from J; bases not matched to a gene: 0. Germline V CDR1 and CDR2: KGHSH, LQKENI. Profiling of TCR beta VDJ combinations and CDR3 sequences used genomic DNA as template. TCRdb passed the reads through MiXCR, listing each CDR3 protein once. The sample has some 280,000 distinct CDR3 sequences, around 60% seen once. This clonotype has at least ten counts. The source material was sorted CD4+, CD8+, or CD8+CD57+ T cells (not recorded which) from PBMCs. The chain employs TRBV18 and TRBJ2-1; TRBD1 agrees at 8 bases. The TCR sequence derives from a human donor with severe aplastic anemia or a healthy control (not recorded which). The CDR3 reads CASSPGTGYNEQFF. The CDR3 nucleotides are TGTGCCAGCTCACCAGGGACAGGCTACAATGAGCAGTTCTTC.